This T cell receptor beta chain was identified during a study of T cell responses to AZD1222 COVID-19 vaccine. The data were produced by immunoSEQ multiplex PCR, yet TCRdb's version contains in-frame clones alone and is incomplete. In the table there are 200,000 or so clones, 93% of which are singletons. J gave up 4 bases and V 3 bases, and 4 bases lay outside the gene matches. The CDR3 consists of 14 residues. Per germline, CDR1 SGHAT and CDR2 FQNNGV. Turning to this clone: Its antigen is still unknown.

Study-wide results and limits: Per reports, nearly half of all spike-specific TCRs target regions that are unmutated in variants. Clonal diversity may have been underestimated in mostly white British donors.

This clonotype was obtained from an adult who received the AZD1222 COVID-19 vaccine. The rearrangement uses TRBV11-2 and TRBJ2-7; the match to TRBD2 covers 9 bases. The material sequenced was peripheral blood, taken 28 days after the second AZD1222 dose. The DNA of the CDR3 is TGTGCCAGCAGCTTCGGGACTAGCAGTTACGAGCAGTACTTC. Its protein product is CASSFGTSSYEQYF.